This passage covers 22 T cell receptor beta chains from one sample sequenced in a study of blood T cell repertoires in COVID-19. Measured with immunoSEQ multiplex PCR; TCRdb has only the in-frame clones, and not every one. The profile shows 100,000 to 150,000 clones, approximately 82% of them singletons. Source material: peripheral blood. These receptors all stem from a man aged 55 to 70 with acute or convalescent COVID-19.

The CDR3 nucleotides are TGTGCCTGGAACCTCGGGACAGGGGTCTCCTACGAGCAGTACTTC. Protein sequence: CAWNLGTGVSYEQYF. The chain is built from TRBV30 and TRBJ2-7, with 10 bases that match TRBD1. The germline V gene encodes CDR1 GTSNPN and CDR2 SVGIG (reference sequence). V gave up 4 bases and J gave up 0 bases; unmatched junction bases: 6. The CDR3 consists of 15 residues.

This rearrangement joins TRBV6-5 to TRBJ1-6, with 12 bases lining up with TRBD1. With 6 bases clipped from V and 15 bases from J, the junction kept 9 bases outside the gene matches. Per germline, CDR1 MNHEY and CDR2 SVGAGI. CDR3 length equals 14 residues. For the CDR3, the DNA is TGTGCCAGCAGCCGGGGACAGGGGGCTTTTCACCTCCACTTT. Protein sequence: CASSRGQGAFHLHF.

CDR3 DNA sequence: TGTGCCAGCAGCCAAGTATACCCCAGCGGGAGAATCTTAAACGGGGGGGAGCTGTTTTTT. Its translation is CASSQVYPSGRILNGGELFF. The V gene is TRBV3-1 (or the pseudogene TRBV3-2), the J gene TRBJ2-2; 8 nucleotides agree with TRBD2. Looked up from germline, CDR1 is LGHDT and CDR2 is YNNKEL (reference sequence). This CDR3 spans 20 amino acids. The J segment lost 8 bases and the V segment lost 1 base, leaving 21 bases of the junction unmatched.

This clone was detected only once. The chain is built from TRBV7-3 and TRBJ2-3; TRBD1 is a possible D gene (5 bases). Germline V gives CDR1 SGHTA, CDR2 FQGTGA. V was shortened by 5 bases and J by 1 base, with 16 bases between the two germline ends. The CDR3 sequence is 16 residues long. CDR3 sequence (DNA): TGTGCCAGCAGCCCTGGGCTCGGCAGGGGCACAGATACGCAGTATTTT. This sequence encodes CASSPGLGRGTDTQYF.

The rearrangement links TRBV21-1 to TRBJ2-7; the table's D call of TRBD1 was not tested on the DNA. TRBV21-1 is shown as a pseudogene. The CDR3 has 15 amino acids. The CDR3 DNA is TGTGCCAGCAGCACTCGTGGGACAGGAGGCTACGAGCAGTACTTC. It specifies CASSTRGTGGYEQYF.

This chain connects TRBV28 to TRBJ1-2, with D perhaps TRBD1 (6 bases). Germline-derived CDR1 and CDR2 are MDHEN and SYDVKM. V lost 5 bases, J lost 5 bases, and 27 bases lay in between. The CDR3 runs 18 residues. The CDR3 DNA sequence: TGTGCCAGCAGTCCGACCCCAACCAACGACAGGTTGGGGTATGGCTACACCTTC. This encodes CASSPTPTNDRLGYGYTF.

The chain couples TRBV7-6 to TRBJ2-1; 9 nucleotides match TRBD2. This CDR3 has 14 residues. With V trimmed by 4 bases and J by 9 bases, 7 bases remained unmatched. Germline-derived CDR1 and CDR2 are SGHVS and FNYEAQ. The CDR3 sequence is CASSSLAGWGEQFF. CDR3 DNA sequence: TGTGCCAGCAGCTCGCTAGCGGGGTGGGGTGAGCAGTTCTTC.

This clone was seen a handful of times. The chain couples TRBV5-1 to TRBJ1-5; TRBD1 might be the D (5 bases). V lost 4 bases and J lost 4, with 9 bases in between. This CDR3 spans 13 amino acids. CDR1 SGHRS and CDR2 YFSETQ come from the germline V gene. The CDR3 coding sequence is TGCGCCAGCAGCGAGGCAGGGAATCAGCCCCAGCATTTT. Its translation is CASSEAGNQPQHF. The full variable domain, completed using reference TRBV5-1 and TRBJ1-5, is KAGVTQTPRYLIKTRGQQVTLSCSPISGHRSVSWYQQTPGQGLQFLFEYFSETQRNKGNFPGRFSGRQFSNSRSEMNVSTLELGDSALYLCASSEAGNQPQHFGDGTRLSIL.

The chain couples TRBV28 to TRBJ2-2, with 10 bases lining up with TRBD1. This CDR3 is built from 15 residues. Germline V CDR1 and CDR2: MDHEN, SYDVKM. V shed 8 bases, J shed 6 bases, and the junction held 9 bases outside the gene matches. The CDR3 region has the DNA TGTGCCAGCGTAACCTTGGGACAGGGGCCCGGGGAGCTGTTTTTT. Protein sequence: CASVTLGQGPGELFF.

This clone showed up just once. The chain combines TRBV7-2 with TRBJ2-7; weak D call: TRBD1 (6 bases). V lost 5 bases, J lost 6 bases, and 20 bases lay in between. The CDR3 covers 15 residues. The germline CDR1 and CDR2 sequences are SGHTA and FQGNSA. The CDR3 DNA reads TGTGCCAGCAGCCGGAGCCCAGGGGCTTGGGGCGAGCAGTACTTC. This gives the protein CASSRSPGAWGEQYF.

This clone has a count of ten or more. This rearrangement joins TRBV7-9 to TRBJ2-6; no clear D gene. This CDR3 contains 17 residues. With 4 bases removed from V and 0 bases from J, the gap between germline ends came to 13 bases. CDR1 and CDR2 (germline): SEHNR, FQNEAQ (reference sequence). CDR3 sequence reads: CASSSAVSTSGANVLTF. Written as DNA, the CDR3 is TGTGCCAGCAGCTCGGCGGTATCGACCTCTGGGGCCAACGTCCTGACTTTC.

This clone occurred once. The chain is built from TRBV3-1 (or the pseudogene TRBV3-2) and TRBJ2-7; a weak D match, TRBD2 (5 bases). The CDR3 runs to 14 residues. Germline CDR1 is LGHDT and CDR2 is YNNKEL (reference sequence). The V end was cut by 2 bases, the J end by 0 bases, with 8 bases between. The DNA of the CDR3 is TGTGCCAGCAGCCAAAGAGCGGCCTCCTACGAGCAGTACTTC. Protein product: CASSQRAASYEQYF.

The chain links TRBV5-4 to TRBJ2-1; 9 bases align to TRBD2. CDR1 and CDR2 (germline): SGHNT, YYREEE (reference sequence). Germline trimming cut 0 bases from V and 7 bases from J; bases unmatched to any gene: 5. The CDR3 runs to 15 residues. The DNA for the CDR3 is TGTGCCAGCAGCTTGGGGGGCGGGAGGGTGAATGAGCAGTTCTTC. It translates to CASSLGGGRVNEQFF.

This clone was seen only a few times. The CDR3 DNA sequence: TGTGCCATCGCTAGCCAGAACACCGGGGAGCTGTTTTTT. Encoded protein: CAIASQNTGELFF. The J gene is TRBJ2-2, the V gene TRBV10-3; TRBD2 might be the D (5 bases). Trimming removed 8 bases at V and 1 base at J, with 8 bases between. CDR3 size: 13 residues. Germline V gene lookup returns CDR1 ENHRY and CDR2 SYGVKD.

The rearrangement links TRBV7-8 to TRBJ1-4; 11 positions match TRBD1. Germline lookup yields CDR1 SGHVS and CDR2 FQNEAQ. The CDR3 spans 16 residues. V lost 5 bases to trimming and J lost 3 bases; unmatched junction nucleotides: 5. Here the CDR3 DNA reads TGTGCCAGCAGCCCCGGACAGGGGGCGGCTAATGAAAAACTGTTTTTT. This translates into CASSPGQGAANEKLFF.

J is TRBJ2-1 and V is TRBV27; TRBD2 aligns across 13 bases. CDR3 length: 16 residues. V dropped 7 bases and J dropped 8; count of bases not matched to a gene: 11. CDR1 is MNHEY, CDR2 SMNVEV, per germline (reference sequence). This CDR3 is CASTTLLAGGRDEQFF. CDR3 nucleotides: TGTGCCAGCACCACCCTACTAGCGGGAGGGAGGGATGAGCAGTTCTTC.

The chain joins TRBV11-2 to TRBJ1-5; D gene ambiguous. The length of the CDR3 is 13 residues. V lost 1 base and J 5 bases, leaving 6 bases between the germline ends. Germline CDR1 SGHAT, CDR2 FQNNGV. The CDR3 here is CASSLGTDQPQHF. CDR3 nucleotide sequence: TGTGCCAGCAGCTTAGGAACAGATCAGCCCCAGCATTTT.

This clone was counted between two and nine times. This rearrangement joins TRBV5-1 to TRBJ1-2; TRBD1 matches 7 bases. The junction had 6 bases not matched to a gene; V was cut back by 0 bases and J by 4 bases. The CDR3 is 15 amino acids. Germline V CDR1 and CDR2: SGHRS, YFSETQ. The CDR3 sequence: CASSLDQTGTYGYTF. DNA for the CDR3: TGCGCCAGCAGCTTGGACCAGACAGGGACCTATGGCTACACCTTC.

The chain has TRBV6-5 and TRBJ1-1, with 9 bases matching TRBD1. CDR3 length equals 14 residues. Germline V CDR1 and CDR2: MNHEY, SVGAGI. Trimming at V came to 8 bases and at J to 2 bases, leaving 6 bases not matched to a gene. CDR3 protein: CASCTTGGNTEAFF. DNA of the CDR3: TGTGCCAGCTGTACGACAGGGGGTAACACTGAAGCTTTCTTT.

The CDR3 region is CASSPSGTGSYNEQFF. In DNA, the CDR3 is TGTGCCAGCTCACCGTCCGGGACAGGGAGCTACAATGAGCAGTTCTTC. The chain has TRBV18 and TRBJ2-1; 9 bases agree with TRBD1. Germline V CDR1 and CDR2: KGHSH, LQKENI. V lost 3 bases and J lost 3; bases outside the gene matches: 6. This CDR3 contains 16 residues.

This sequence joins TRBV18 and TRBJ1-2; 7 bases align to TRBD1. The CDR3 has 15 residues. V trimming: 6 bases; J trimming: 3 bases; junction bases outside the gene matches: 10. Germline V CDR1 and CDR2: KGHSH, LQKENI. CDR3 in DNA: TGTGCCAGCTCCCCTCTAACAGGGGAGGACTATGGCTACACCTTC. It is translated as CASSPLTGEDYGYTF.

This CDR3 reads CAITPDTTNYGYTF. The CDR3 region has the DNA TGTGCCATCACCCCCGACACGACTAACTATGGCTACACCTTC. V is TRBV10-3 and J is TRBJ1-2, with D unclear. Trimming took off 7 bases at V and 0 bases at J, with 12 bases between the two ends. The CDR3 spans 14 residues. Looked up from germline, CDR1 is ENHRY and CDR2 is SYGVKD.